One sample yielded the 16 T cell receptor beta chains listed below, sequenced in a study of PD-L1 blockade in urothelial cancer. Clones were sequenced by immunoSEQ multiplex PCR, and TCRdb holds only the in-frame ones, with some missing. This table holds tens of thousands of clones, roughly 89% found once. The sequencing here drew on PBMCs, taken around atezolizumab (anti-PD-L1) treatment. Receptor source: a man between 60 and 70 years old with urothelial cancer.

This chain links TRBV5-1 with TRBJ2-3, with TRBD2 identical over 13 bases. This CDR3 is built from 15 residues. CDR1 and CDR2 (germline): SGHRS, YFSETQ. The J segment lost 4 bases and the V segment lost 4 bases, leaving 3 bases of the junction unmatched. Here the CDR3 reads CASSPGTSGADTQYF. The CDR3 coding sequence is TGCGCCAGCAGCCCCGGGACTAGCGGGGCAGATACGCAGTATTTT.

The chain carries TRBV9 and TRBJ1-3; the D gene is possibly TRBD1 (6 bases). Trimming stripped 3 bases from V and 0 bases from J, with 13 bases between. Germline CDR1 reads SGDLS; CDR2 reads YYNGEE. This CDR3 is built from 16 residues. CDR3 in DNA: TGTGCCAGCAGCGAGGGGGGGCGGCGCTCTGGAAACACCATATATTTT. Translated, it gives CASSEGGRRSGNTIYF. Supplemented by reference TRBV9 and TRBJ1-3, the full variable domain reads DSGVTQTPKHLITATGQRVTLRCSPRSGDLSVYWYQQSLDQGLQFLIQYYNGEERAKGNILERFSAQQFPDLHSELNLSSLELGDSALYFCASSEGGRRSGNTIYFGEGSWLTVV.

The chain has TRBV27 and TRBJ2-7; TRBD1 might be the D (5 bases). V lost 6 bases to trimming and J lost 1 base, with 10 bases between them. Germline V gives CDR1 MNHEY, CDR2 SMNVEV (reference sequence). CDR3 length equals 13 residues. The CDR3 loop is CASSTTGSYEQYF. The DNA for the CDR3 is TGTGCCAGCAGCACCACAGGTTCCTACGAGCAGTACTTC.

This chain links TRBV14 with TRBJ2-7; possible D gene TRBD1, 5 bases. Trimming stripped 0 bases from V and 9 bases from J, with 15 bases between. Looked up from germline, CDR1 is SGHDN and CDR2 is FVKESK. The CDR3 sequence is 14 residues long. The CDR3 bases are TGTGCCAGCAGCCAAGATTTAGGGGTCCTGGGGCAGTACTTC. This encodes CASSQDLGVLGQYF. The full variable domain, its missing parts supplied by reference TRBV14 and TRBJ2-7, is EAGVTQFPSHSVIEKGQTVTLRCDPISGHDNLYWYRRVMGKEIKFLLHFVKESKQDESGMPNNRFLAERTGGTYSTLKVQPAELEDSGVYFCASSQDLGVLGQYFGPGTRLTVT.

The rearrangement joins TRBV11-2 to TRBJ1-1, with a possible D match to TRBD1 (5 bases). V was clipped by 0 bases and J by 4 bases, with 15 bases between them. CDR3 length: 16 amino acids. In germline, CDR1 is SGHAT, CDR2 FQNNGV. This CDR3 reads CASSLEPTRAVTEAFF. CDR3 bases: TGTGCCAGCAGCTTAGAGCCCACCAGGGCGGTCACTGAAGCTTTCTTT.

The chain joins TRBV14 to TRBJ2-7; D may be TRBD1 (6 bases). Trimming took off 4 bases at V and 2 bases at J, with 15 bases between the two ends. The CDR3 has 15 residues. Germline V gene sequence: CDR1 SGHDN, CDR2 FVKESK. This CDR3 reads CASSPAPRGPYEQYF. The DNA for the CDR3 is TGTGCCAGCAGCCCGGCCCCCAGGGGCCCCTACGAGCAGTACTTC.

The V and J genes are TRBV29-1 and TRBJ2-5; 10 bases fit TRBD1. The CDR3 runs to 18 residues. Germline V gene sequence: CDR1 SQVTM, CDR2 ANQGSEA. Trimming cost V 6 bases and J 7 bases; bases outside gene matches: 23. The CDR3 sequence: CSVDLTPLGTGAAGTQYF. DNA for the CDR3: TGCAGCGTGGACCTGACCCCACTAGGGACAGGGGCGGCGGGGACCCAGTACTTC.

The chain couples TRBV9 to TRBJ2-7; TRBD1 matches at 7 bases. V gave up 4 bases and J gave up 2 bases; unmatched junction bases: 12. Germline CDR1 SGDLS, CDR2 YYNGEE. The CDR3 is 16 amino acids. The CDR3 DNA reads as TGTGCCAGCAGCTTTCACAGGGGTAGCGAGACCTACGAGCAGTACTTC. It codes for CASSFHRGSETYEQYF. Full variable domain (rest looked up from reference TRBV9 and TRBJ2-7): DSGVTQTPKHLITATGQRVTLRCSPRSGDLSVYWYQQSLDQGLQFLIQYYNGEERAKGNILERFSAQQFPDLHSELNLSSLELGDSALYFCASSFHRGSETYEQYFGPGTRLTVT.

The chain is built from TRBV19 and TRBJ1-5; D is uncertain. CDR1 is LNHDA, CDR2 SQIVND, per germline (reference sequence). This CDR3 contains 15 residues. V was shortened by 7 bases and J by 1 base, with 14 bases between the two germline ends. For the CDR3, the DNA is TGTGCCAGTAATCCATACAGAGCCAGCAATCAGCCCCAGCATTTT. Protein sequence: CASNPYRASNQPQHF.

The rearrangement joins TRBV19 to TRBJ2-2; maybe TRBD2 (6 bases). CDR3 size: 14 residues. V lost 7 bases and J 5 bases, leaving 14 bases between the germline ends. Germline V gives CDR1 LNHDA, CDR2 SQIVND (reference sequence). The CDR3 region is CASIDLGRTGELFF. In DNA form, the CDR3 reads TGTGCCAGTATCGATTTGGGGAGGACCGGGGAGCTGTTTTTT.

The chain combines TRBV5-1 with TRBJ2-1; 11 bases agree with TRBD2. CDR3 length equals 20 residues. CDR1 is SGHRS, CDR2 YFSETQ, per germline. The V gene end was trimmed by 0 bases and the J gene end by 4 bases; junction bases not matched to a gene: 15. The CDR3 sequence: CASSLATGTSGNILYNEQFF. DNA for the CDR3: TGCGCCAGCAGCTTGGCGACCGGGACTAGCGGAAACATCCTATACAATGAGCAGTTCTTC.

The sample holds one count of this clone. The chain links TRBV11-2 to TRBJ1-2, with unresolved D. Looked up from germline, CDR1 is SGHAT and CDR2 is FQNNGV. V shed 5 bases and J shed 2 bases, with 6 bases lying between them. The CDR3 extends over 12 amino acids. The CDR3: CASSPENYGYTF. The CDR3 DNA is TGTGCCAGCAGCCCAGAAAACTATGGCTACACCTTC.

V is TRBV6-1 and J is TRBJ1-2, with TRBD1 matching 8 bases. Losses at the gene ends were 7 bases for V and 2 bases for J; bases not matched to a gene: 3. Germline assignment: CDR1 MNHNS and CDR2 SASEGT. The CDR3 spans 13 residues. The chain's CDR3 is CASTGQGNYGYTF. The CDR3 DNA follows: TGTGCCAGCACCGGACAGGGAAACTATGGCTACACCTTC.

The chain has TRBV5-1 and TRBJ2-7, with 9 bases lining up with TRBD2. The CDR3 contains 15 residues. The trim removed 4 bases at V and 5 bases at J, leaving 10 bases unmatched. Per the germline V gene, CDR1 is SGHRS and CDR2 is YFSETQ. CDR3 sequence: CASSPTGTSSDEQYF. In DNA, the CDR3 is TGCGCCAGCAGCCCAACCGGGACTAGCTCTGACGAGCAGTACTTC.

This clone was counted only a few times. V and J are TRBV27 and TRBJ1-1; D ambiguous. This CDR3 region has 13 residues. In germline, CDR1 is MNHEY, CDR2 SMNVEV (reference sequence). V was trimmed by 5 bases and J by 6 bases, leaving 13 bases between them. The DNA for the CDR3 is TGTGCCAGCAGTCCACTACGGCCCCCTGAAGCTTTCTTT. Protein product: CASSPLRPPEAFF.

The chain uses TRBV21-1 and TRBJ1-5. TRBV21-1 is given as a pseudogene. CDR3 size: 16 residues. The CDR3 sequence is CASSKPGLYSNQPQHF. In nucleotides, the CDR3 is TGTGCCAGCAGCAAACCGGGTCTTTATAGCAATCAGCCCCAGCATTTT.